Listed below are T cell receptor beta chains from one sample, sequenced in a study of blood T cell repertoires in COVID-19. Produced via immunoSEQ multiplex PCR; TCRdb's table is partial and in-frame only. The table includes approximately 170,000 clones, around nine tenths detected once. The sequencing sample was made of peripheral blood. Every receptor here comes from a man in his 70s with acute or convalescent COVID-19. CDR3s include the opening cysteine and the closing phenylalanine or tryptophan. The D gene is left open where the match is weak. Some rows mark clone size as missing; the rest say once, few, many or name a class of expanded clone.

J,size,D,V,CDR3,DNA
TRBJ1-5,-,TRBD1,TRBV5-1,CASSSTAGGEQPQHF,TGCGCCAGCAGCTCCACGGCAGGGGGCGAACAGCCCCAGCATTTT
TRBJ2-3,-,-,TRBV12-5,CASGSELSTDTQYF,TGTGCTAGTGGTTCGGAGCTTAGCACAGATACGCAGTATTTT
TRBJ2-5,once,-,TRBV19,CASSIAGRAWETQYF,TGTGCCAGTAGTATAGCGGGCAGGGCGTGGGAGACCCAGTACTTC
TRBJ2-3,-,-,TRBV2,CASNRESSTDTQYF,TGTGCCAGCAATCGGGAGTCTAGCACAGATACGCAGTATTTT
TRBJ1-4,-,-,TRBV30,CASSGGLGEKLFF,TGTGCCTCCTCGGGGGGGCTGGGTGAAAAACTGTTTTTT
TRBJ2-5,-,TRBD2,TRBV29-1,CSAPLAGGGETQYF,TGCAGCGCCCCCCTAGCGGGAGGGGGGGAGACCCAGTACTTC
TRBJ1-5,once,TRBD1,TRBV2,CASSLGQTNNQPQHF,TGTGCCAGCAGCCTGGGACAGACCAATAATCAGCCCCAGCATTTT
TRBJ1-1,-,-,TRBV9,CASSPAPVNTEAFF,TGTGCCAGCAGCCCCGCCCCAGTGAACACTGAAGCTTTCTTT
TRBJ1-3,-,-,TRBV7-9,CASSRGSMGNTIYF,TGTGCCAGCAGCCGAGGAAGTATGGGAAACACCATATATTTT
TRBJ2-1,-,TRBD2,TRBV30,CAWSASPGLVDEQFF,TGTGCCTGGAGTGCCTCCCCCGGACTAGTTGATGAGCAGTTCTTC
TRBJ2-2,-,-,TRBV7-3,CASSSQALTGELFF,TGTGCCAGCAGCTCCCAAGCCCTCACCGGGGAGCTGTTTTTT
TRBJ1-1,-,-,TRBV29-1,CSVRGQRAGTEAFF,TGCAGCGTTCGAGGCCAGCGTGCGGGCACTGAAGCTTTCTTT
TRBJ1-2,-,TRBD1,TRBV28,CASSPDRGGSYGYTF,TGTGCCAGCAGTCCGGACAGGGGGGGTTCCTATGGCTACACCTTC
TRBJ1-1,few,-,TRBV7-2,CASSRGGDTEAFF,TGTGCCAGCAGCCGGGGAGGAGACACTGAAGCTTTCTTT
TRBJ1-1,-,-,TRBV28,CASSSPPGEEAFF,TGTGCCAGCAGTTCCCCCCCGGGGGAGGAAGCTTTCTTT
TRBJ1-6,-,-,TRBV9,CASSARSSYNSPLHF,TGTGCCAGCAGCGCGAGGAGCTCCTATAATTCACCCCTCCACTTT
TRBJ1-5,-,-,TRBV28,CASSSGYSNQPQHF,TGTGCCAGCAGCTCCGGGTATAGCAATCAGCCCCAGCATTTT
TRBJ2-4,-,-,TRBV28,CASSLPGTYKNIQYF,TGTGCCAGCAGTTTGCCCGGGACATACAAAAACATTCAGTACTTC
TRBJ2-3,-,TRBD1,TRBV29-1,CSVDALTGAHTDTQYF,TGCAGCGTTGACGCGCTGACAGGGGCCCACACAGATACGCAGTATTTT
TRBJ2-5,-,TRBD2,TRBV5-1,CASSFTSGVEETQYF,TGCGCCAGCAGCTTCACTAGCGGGGTAGAAGAGACCCAGTACTTC
TRBJ2-3,once,TRBD2,TRBV11-2,CASSSIRGGPTTDTQYF,TGTGCCAGCAGCTCAATCCGGGGGGGACCTACCACAGATACGCAGTATTTT
TRBJ1-1,-,-,TRBV11-2,CASRQAFEAFF,TGTGCCAGCAGGCAAGCATTTGAAGCTTTCTTT
TRBJ2-5,-,-,TRBV24-1,CATSDFRTAQNQETQYF,TGTGCCACCAGTGATTTTCGTACAGCTCAAAACCAAGAGACCCAGTACTTC